The rows below give T cell receptor beta chains drawn from one sample of a study of blood T cell repertoires in COVID-19. Here immunoSEQ multiplex PCR was the method, and the copy in TCRdb shows in-frame clones only, minus some. The data show about 240,000 clones, about 87% seen once. The sample taken for sequencing was PBMCs or T cells enriched from blood (not recorded which). Receptor source: a young woman with acute COVID-19. The CDR3 runs from the conserved cysteine through the conserved F or W. The D gene is left open where the match is weak. Clone size is stated in some rows and not others, as once, few, many or a class when expanded.

TGTGCCAGCAGTCGCGAAACTAGCGGGGGTACCTACGAGCAGTACTTC	CASSRETSGGTYEQYF	TRBV11-2	TRBD2	TRBJ2-7	.
TGCGCCAGCAGTGAGCCCGGGACAGGAATTTACAATGAGCAGTTCTTC	CASSEPGTGIYNEQFF	TRBV10-2	TRBD1	TRBJ2-1	.
TGCGCCAGCAGGAAGGAATCGGGGGGGCAAATAACTACCTACGAGCAGTACTTC	CASRKESGGQITTYEQYF	TRBV5-1	TRBD2	TRBJ2-7	.
TGTGCCAGCAGCCCAGGACTAGCGGAAGGCACAGATACGCAGTATTTT	CASSPGLAEGTDTQYF	TRBV5-6	TRBD2	TRBJ2-3	.
TGTGCCACCTCCCCCACGGGGTGGGAAGAAGCTTTCTTT	CATSPTGWEEAFF	TRBV11-2	.	TRBJ1-1	.
TGCGCCAGCAGCAAGCACTACAGGCAGAGCACTGAAGCTTTCTTT	CASSKHYRQSTEAFF	TRBV5-1	.	TRBJ1-1	.
TGTGCCAGCTCACCACTTTTTGATTGGACAAAGAACACTGAAGCTTTCTTT	CASSPLFDWTKNTEAFF	TRBV18	.	TRBJ1-1	.
TGTGCCAGCAGCTTTGGGGGGAACACAGATACGCAGTATTTT	CASSFGGNTDTQYF	TRBV11-2	.	TRBJ2-3	.
TGTGCCAGCAGTTTATGGTTGCCGGGACTAGCGCCCAATGAGCAGTTCTTC	CASSLWLPGLAPNEQFF	TRBV27	TRBD2	TRBJ2-1	.
TGTGCCAGCAGCTCTAGCGGGGGTGACGGGGAGCTGTTTTTT	CASSSSGGDGELFF	TRBV7-9	TRBD2	TRBJ2-2	.
TGTGCCAGCAGCCAACAGAATACCGGGACTAGCGGGGGGTTGGCAGATACGCAGTATTTT	CASSQQNTGTSGGLADTQYF	TRBV4-2	TRBD2	TRBJ2-3	.
TGTGCCAGCAGCTCCACTAGCGGGGGGGTATGGGATACGCAGTATTTT	CASSSTSGGVWDTQYF	TRBV13	TRBD2	TRBJ2-3	.
TGTGCCAGCTCCGTGTGGACAGGGGGAGGAGAGACCCAGTACTTC	CASSVWTGGGETQYF	TRBV27	TRBD1	TRBJ2-5	once
TGCGCCAGCAGCCAAGCTTCCGGGGGAATCGAGCCCCAGCATTTT	CASSQASGGIEPQHF	TRBV4-1	.	TRBJ1-5	.
TGTGCCAGCTTGCCTAGCGGGGGGGCCCCCTACAATGAGCAGTTCTTC	CASLPSGGAPYNEQFF	TRBV27	TRBD2	TRBJ2-1	.
TGTGCCAGCAGCAAAGCGGACAGCCCAGCTTTCTTT	CASSKADSPAFF	TRBV3-1/TRBV3-2	.	TRBJ1-1	.
TGCGCCAGCAGCTTGGGCCCCGGGGGCACCGGGGAGCTGTTTTTT	CASSLGPGGTGELFF	TRBV5-1	.	TRBJ2-2	.
TGTGCCAGCTCGAGACTAGCGGGGGGGAGCACAGATACGCAGTATTTT	CASSRLAGGSTDTQYF	TRBV7-2	TRBD2	TRBJ2-3	.
TGTGCCAGCAGTTACGGGCTAGCGATCGGGACCCAGTACTTC	CASSYGLAIGTQYF	TRBV6-5	.	TRBJ2-5	.
TGCAGCGTTGTTTTTTGGGGGGGCTCCTACGAGCAGTACTTC	CSVVFWGGSYEQYF	TRBV29-1	TRBD2	TRBJ2-7	.
TGTGCCAGCAGATTAGCCGGGCAGGGGTATAATTCACCCCTCCACTTT	CASRLAGQGYNSPLHF	TRBV11-2	.	TRBJ1-6	.
TGTGCCAGCAGTTACCGGGACAGGGTCCAGCCCCAGCATTTT	CASSYRDRVQPQHF	TRBV6-6	TRBD1	TRBJ1-5	.
TGTGCCAGCAGTTTATCCGCCTTTCCCCGGGGGTCCGCCATTGAGACCCAGTACTTC	CASSLSAFPRGSAIETQYF	TRBV27	.	TRBJ2-5	.
TGCGCCAGCAGCCAGGGACAGGATAATGAAAAACTGTTTTTT	CASSQGQDNEKLFF	TRBV4-3	TRBD1	TRBJ1-4	.
TGCAGTGCTAGTGTCATAGGCAGGGGGGATGAAAAACTGTTTTTT	CSASVIGRGDEKLFF	TRBV20-1	TRBD1	TRBJ1-4	few
TGTGCCAGCAGCTTGGAAGGGGGCCGCACTGAAGCTTTCTTT	CASSLEGGRTEAFF	TRBV5-4	TRBD1	TRBJ1-1	few
TGTGCCAGCAACCACCGGGGGGGGACGAGGACTGAAGCTTTCTTT	CASNHRGGTRTEAFF	TRBV6-5	.	TRBJ1-1	once
TGTGCCAGCAGTTTTTCCGGGGGAAACACCATATATTTT	CASSFSGGNTIYF	TRBV12-3/TRBV12-4	.	TRBJ1-3	.
TGTGCCAGCAGCGTACAGGGGTCCGGGGAGCTGTTTTTT	CASSVQGSGELFF	TRBV2	TRBD1	TRBJ2-2	few
TGTGCCAGCAGCTTAGGAGAAGGACAGGGCAAAAATGAGCAGTTCTTC	CASSLGEGQGKNEQFF	TRBV11-3	TRBD1	TRBJ2-1	.
TGTGCCAGCAGTCCCCAGACCTACAATGAGCAGTTCTTC	CASSPQTYNEQFF	TRBV12-3/TRBV12-4	.	TRBJ2-1	.
TGTGCCAGCAGCTTGGAGCAGGGGGCATCATCGGGAAACACCATATATTTT	CASSLEQGASSGNTIYF	TRBV5-4	TRBD1	TRBJ1-3	.
TGTGCCACCGAACAGGGCATGGAGAACACTGAAGCTTTCTTT	CATEQGMENTEAFF	TRBV6-9	.	TRBJ1-1	.
TGTGCCAGCAGCTCGCAAACTCCGGGACAGGTAAAGTCCTACGAGCAGTACTTC	CASSSQTPGQVKSYEQYF	TRBV7-8	TRBD1	TRBJ2-7	.
TGTGCCACCAGTGATTTGTCAGGGGCGAACACTGAAGCTTTCTTT	CATSDLSGANTEAFF	TRBV24-1	.	TRBJ1-1	.
TGTGCCGCGAGAGGGGGTGCGAACACCGGGGAGCTGTTTTTT	CAARGGANTGELFF	TRBV19	.	TRBJ2-2	.
TGTGCCAGCAGTGATCACAGGGAACATTCACCCCTCCACTTT	CASSDHREHSPLHF	TRBV6-1	.	TRBJ1-6	.
TGTGCCAGTAGTCCCCTGACAGGGAACTATGGCTACACCTTC	CASSPLTGNYGYTF	TRBV19	TRBD1	TRBJ1-2	.
TGTGCCAGCAGCCAAGATTCATCTAGCTATGGCTACACCTTC	CASSQDSSSYGYTF	TRBV3-1/TRBV3-2	.	TRBJ1-2	.
TGTGCCAGCAGCTTAGGGGCCCAAGACACTGAAGCTTTCTTT	CASSLGAQDTEAFF	TRBV13	.	TRBJ1-1	.
TGTGCCAGCAGCTTAACAGCGGGGGGGCACACCGGGGAGCTGTTTTTT	CASSLTAGGHTGELFF	TRBV11-3	TRBD2	TRBJ2-2	.
TGTGCCATCAAAGGGGCGTTTAGCACAGATACGCAGTATTTT	CAIKGAFSTDTQYF	TRBV10-3	.	TRBJ2-3	.
TGTGCCAGCAGTCCCTGGACAGAAGAGACCCAGTACTTC	CASSPWTEETQYF	TRBV12-3/TRBV12-4	.	TRBJ2-5	.
TGTGCCAGCACTAAAACAGGAGACACTGAAGCTTTCTTT	CASTKTGDTEAFF	TRBV2	.	TRBJ1-1	.
TGTGCCAGCAGTTACGGGACAGGGGAAAAAATTGAAGCTTTCTTT	CASSYGTGEKIEAFF	TRBV6-5	TRBD1	TRBJ1-1	once
TGTGCCAGCTTTGGCAGGGCAACCTATAATTCACCCCTCCACTTT	CASFGRATYNSPLHF	TRBV28	.	TRBJ1-6	.
TGTGCCAGCAGTTTGGACAGAAGGTACGAGCAGTACTTC	CASSLDRRYEQYF	TRBV27	.	TRBJ2-7	.
TGCGCCAGCAGCTTGGCGGGACAGGGAAACACCATATATTTT	CASSLAGQGNTIYF	TRBV5-1	TRBD1	TRBJ1-3	.
TGTGCCAGCAGCTCGGGACAGGGTTTTTACAATGAGCAGTTCTTC	CASSSGQGFYNEQFF	TRBV5-4	TRBD1	TRBJ2-1	.
TGTGCCAGCAGCTTGGGGGGGACCACTGAAGCTTTCTTT	CASSLGGTTEAFF	TRBV13	.	TRBJ1-1	.
TGTGCCAGCACCCCGGGAGGAGACGAGCAGTACTTC	CASTPGGDEQYF	TRBV5-6	TRBD2	TRBJ2-7	.
TGTGCCAGCGGGCAGACACAGAATTCACCCCTCCACTTT	CASGQTQNSPLHF	TRBV12-3/TRBV12-4	.	TRBJ1-6	.
TGTGCCAGCAGCCAAGTAGGCAGGGGAAGCACTGAAGCTTTCTTT	CASSQVGRGSTEAFF	TRBV14	.	TRBJ1-1	.
TGTGCCAGCAGTGAAAACCCCCAGAACACCATATATTTT	CASSENPQNTIYF	TRBV6-1	.	TRBJ1-3	.
TGTGCCACCAGTGCGACTAGCGGGGGGTGGGATGAGCAGTTCTTC	CATSATSGGWDEQFF	TRBV24-1	TRBD2	TRBJ2-1	.
TGTGCCAGCAGCCTTACGTTGGGCTCCTCTGGAAACACCATATATTTT	CASSLTLGSSGNTIYF	TRBV7-2	.	TRBJ1-3	.
TGTGCCAGCAGTTTATCCGCCCTGGGCGTTGGTGGCACTGAAGCTTTCTTT	CASSLSALGVGGTEAFF	TRBV27	.	TRBJ1-1	.
TGTGCCAGTAGAGGGGGTGGCTACACCTTC	CASRGGGYTF	TRBV19	.	TRBJ1-2	.
TGTGCCAGCTCACTTAGGGGGATCAATGAGCAGTTCTTC	CASSLRGINEQFF	TRBV18	.	TRBJ2-1	.